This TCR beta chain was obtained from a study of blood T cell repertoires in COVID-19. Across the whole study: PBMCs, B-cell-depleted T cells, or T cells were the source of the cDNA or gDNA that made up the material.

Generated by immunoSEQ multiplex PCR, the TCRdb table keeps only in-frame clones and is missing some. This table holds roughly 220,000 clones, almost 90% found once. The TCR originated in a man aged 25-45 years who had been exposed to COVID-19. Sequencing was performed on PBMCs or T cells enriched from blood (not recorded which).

The DNA of the CDR3 is TGCGCCAGCAGCCAGAATTTCGGAGACCAACTAGCCAAAAACATTCAGTACTTC. Its protein product is CASSQNFGDQLAKNIQYF. The chain is built from TRBV4-3 and TRBJ2-4; no reliable D call. With 3 bases removed from V and 0 bases from J, the gap between germline ends came to 18 bases. Germline-derived CDR1 and CDR2 are LGHNA and YSLEER. The CDR3 is made up of 18 amino acids.